The present entry profiles one TCR beta chain with its context. The antigen is not known. This sample was included in a study of CD8 T cells in ankylosing spondylitis. Study-wide findings and caveats: Matched synovial fluid from ankylosing spondylitis patients was reported to be enriched for disease-linked clones. Before this, some motif variants had been reported in reactive arthritis synovial fluid and blood. Those disease-linked clones were CD8+; they were also relatively rare in peripheral blood. Eight highly homologous variants made up a TCR beta motif, and this motif appeared characteristic of ankylosing spondylitis blood.

Making the TCR beta libraries involved quantitative 5'-RACE with molecular barcodes. MiXCR, applied by TCRdb to the 5' RACE reads, yields one record per CDR3 protein. The table records under 950,000 distinct CDR3 sequences, 15% to 20% of them present only once. The CDR3 totals 15 residues. V lost 3 bases, J lost 5 bases, and 7 bases stayed unmatched. CDR1 and CDR2 from the germline V gene are SQVTM and ANQGSEA. This TCR came from a male donor with ankylosing spondylitis. Material for sequencing was blood, either unsorted or a sorted T cell fraction (not recorded which). The chain has TRBV29-1 and TRBJ2-3, with 11 bases fitting TRBD2. The CDR3 nucleotides read TGCAGCGTTGAGGGGACTAGCGGAAAATTAGATACGCAGTATTTT. Protein sequence: CSVEGTSGKLDTQYF.